A single sample gave rise to the 14 T cell receptor beta chains below, sequenced in a study of blood T cell repertoires in COVID-19. The method was immunoSEQ multiplex PCR; TCRdb's version includes in-frame clones alone and lacks a portion of them. The sample has some 700,000 clones, about 87% seen once. The sequencing input was peripheral blood. These receptors were taken from a woman under 30 with acute or convalescent COVID-19.

The rearrangement joins TRBV6-5 to TRBJ1-1; D not resolved. The CDR3 has 14 residues. V was cut by 0 bases and J by 1 base, with 6 bases left in between. CDR1 MNHEY and CDR2 SVGAGI come from the germline V gene. The CDR3 protein is CASSYSERNTEAFF. The CDR3 bases are TGTGCCAGCAGTTACTCGGAGAGGAACACTGAAGCTTTCTTT.

This clone was observed a few times. The chain has TRBV5-1 and TRBJ1-3, with 8 bases that match TRBD1. This CDR3 has 16 residues. CDR1 is SGHRS, CDR2 YFSETQ, per germline. V was clipped by 3 bases and J by 2 bases; unmatched bases: 7. DNA for the CDR3: TGCGCCAGCAGCTACGAGCCACAGGGGGCTGGAAACACCATATATTTT. Its protein product is CASSYEPQGAGNTIYF.

This clone is a singleton in its sample. The V gene is TRBV6-5, the J gene TRBJ2-2, with a weak D call TRBD2 (7 bases). Looked up from germline, CDR1 is MNHEY and CDR2 is SVGAGI. Trimming removed 9 bases from V and 4 bases from J, with 18 bases in between. There are 15 residues in the CDR3. This CDR3 reads CARKGGQVVTGELFF. As DNA, the CDR3 is TGTGCCAGAAAGGGGGGGCAGGTGGTCACCGGGGAGCTGTTTTTT.

The V call is TRBV11-2, the J call TRBJ2-5, with 11 positions matching TRBD1. The CDR3 runs to 15 residues. V lost 5 bases, J lost 3 bases, and 5 bases stayed unmatched. CDR1 and CDR2 (germline): SGHAT, FQNNGV. For the CDR3, the DNA is TGTGCCAGCAGCACGGGACAGGGGGTCGAAGAGACCCAGTACTTC. Its translation is CASSTGQGVEETQYF.

The chain links TRBV7-9 to TRBJ2-1, with 7 bases lining up with TRBD1. The CDR3 is 16 residues long. Germline V lookup: CDR1 SEHNR, CDR2 FQNEAQ (reference sequence). J lost 5 bases, V lost 5 bases, and 12 bases had no gene match. The CDR3 DNA is TGTGCCAGCAGCCCCACCGGACAGGTCCTAAACAATGAGCAGTTCTTC. Protein: CASSPTGQVLNNEQFF. Full variable domain (rest looked up from reference TRBV7-9 and TRBJ2-1): DTGVSQNPRHKITKRGQNVTFRCDPISEHNRLYWYRQTLGQGPEFLTYFQNEAQLEKSRLLSDRFSAERPKGSFSTLEIQRTEQGDSAMYLCASSPTGQVLNNEQFFGPGTRLTVL.

V gene TRBV4-1 combines with J gene TRBJ1-6, with D perhaps matching TRBD1 (6 bases). The ends were cut back, 4 bases at V and 2 bases at J, with 18 bases in the middle. Germline V gene data show CDR1 as MGHRA and CDR2 as YSYEKL. The CDR3 extends over 18 amino acids. The CDR3 coding sequence is TGCGCCAGCAGCCTTACGACCCAGGGGCTCCCCTATAATTCACCCCTCCACTTT. It codes for CASSLTTQGLPYNSPLHF.

The rearrangement uses TRBV10-2 and TRBJ2-1; 13 bases line up with TRBD2. Germline V gives CDR1 WSHSY, CDR2 SAAADI. This CDR3 spans 16 amino acids. Germline trimming cut 3 bases from V and 5 bases from J; bases unmatched to any gene: 4. In DNA form, the CDR3 reads TGCGCCAGCAGTGAAACTAGCGGGGGGGCCAACAATGAGCAGTTCTTC. Amino acid sequence: CASSETSGGANNEQFF.

The V gene is TRBV5-1, the J gene TRBJ1-1, with D possibly being TRBD1 (5 bases). Trimming removed 6 bases at V and 3 bases at J, with 15 bases between. Germline-derived CDR1 and CDR2 are SGHRS and YFSETQ. CDR3 length: 14 residues. The CDR3 loop reads CASKVPGLYTEAFF. CDR3 DNA: TGCGCCAGCAAGGTCCCAGGGCTGTACACTGAAGCTTTCTTT.

The genes are TRBV27 and TRBJ2-2, with D possibly matching TRBD2 (5 bases). The CDR3 loop spans 15 amino acids. Germline lookup yields CDR1 MNHEY and CDR2 SMNVEV (reference sequence). The V gene lost 8 bases and the J gene lost 5 bases, with 18 bases spanning the gap. The CDR3 here is CASYLDGDLTGELFF. The DNA for the CDR3 is TGTGCCAGCTACCTGGACGGGGATCTTACCGGGGAGCTGTTTTTT.

The chain recombines TRBV7-2 with TRBJ1-2, with D maybe TRBD1 (5 bases). The germline gives CDR1 SGHTA, CDR2 FQGNSA. V was trimmed by 0 bases and J by 7 bases, leaving 12 bases between them. This CDR3 region has 14 residues. CDR3 nucleotide sequence: TGTGCCAGCAGCTTAGCGTCCAGGGCCGCTGGCTACACCTTC. Its translation is CASSLASRAAGYTF.

This chain connects TRBV30 to TRBJ2-7, with D possibly TRBD1 on 6 matching bases. The CDR3 sequence is 14 residues long. V dropped 3 bases and J dropped 4 bases, with 16 bases sitting between them. CDR1 is GTSNPN and CDR2 is SVGIG in the germline V gene (reference sequence). CDR3 nucleotide sequence: TGTGCCTGGAGAGCTCCAACAGGGATTTACGAGCAGTACTTC. It encodes CAWRAPTGIYEQYF.

The chain combines TRBV6-1 with TRBJ1-6; no clear D gene. Between the trimmed V and J ends, which lost 0 bases and 10 bases, there was a span of 10 bases. The CDR3 consists of 14 residues. In germline, CDR1 is MNHNS, CDR2 SASEGT. CDR3 DNA sequence: TGTGCCAGCAGTGAAGCCCGGTTGGTGTCACCCCTCCACTTT. It specifies CASSEARLVSPLHF.

V and J are TRBV3-1 (or the pseudogene TRBV3-2) and TRBJ2-3, with 14 bases that match TRBD2. The CDR3 loop spans 19 amino acids. With 4 bases clipped from V and 0 bases from J, the junction kept 9 bases outside the gene matches. CDR1 and CDR2 from the germline V gene are LGHDT and YNNKEL (reference sequence). The CDR3 sequence is CASSPPRLAGGRSTDTQYF. The CDR3 bases are TGTGCCAGCAGCCCCCCAAGACTAGCGGGGGGGCGAAGCACAGATACGCAGTATTTT.

V is TRBV10-2 and J is TRBJ1-3, with 7 positions matching TRBD1. The CDR3 runs 15 residues. The V gene end was trimmed by 6 bases and the J gene end by 0 bases; junction bases not matched to a gene: 5. Germline V gives CDR1 WSHSY, CDR2 SAAADI. CDR3 sequence: CASRDRRYSGNTIYF. CDR3 sequence (DNA): TGCGCCAGCAGGGACAGGCGGTACTCTGGAAACACCATATATTTT.